The 19 T cell receptor beta chains reported below all come from one sample, sequenced in a study of Tregs in tolerant kidney transplant recipients. The repertoire was sequenced with immunoSEQ multiplex PCR; TCRdb's copy has only in-frame clones and lacks some. The sample has about 73,000 clones; 98% are singletons. The sequencing used CD4+ T cells from blood, collected before the transplant. All receptors derive from a human donor who received a combined kidney and bone marrow transplant.

This chain uses TRBV6-4 with TRBJ2-4; possibly TRBD2 for D (5 bases). The CDR3 runs 21 residues. Per germline, CDR1 MRHNA and CDR2 SNTAGT. V was pared by 1 base and J by 0 bases, with 25 bases between. CDR3 DNA sequence: TGTGCCAGCAGTGACTTTAAGAGCGGAAACTCTCTCCACTTAGCCAAAAACATTCAGTACTTC. This translates into CASSDFKSGNSLHLAKNIQYF.

The chain is built from TRBV7-8 and TRBJ1-5; 9 bases are a match to TRBD1. CDR3 size: 14 residues. CDR1 and CDR2 from the germline V gene are SGHVS and FQNEAQ. V shed 4 bases and J 5 bases; nucleotides not matched to a gene: 3. The CDR3 here is CASSSGTGYQPQHF. The CDR3 bases are TGTGCCAGCAGCTCAGGGACAGGGTATCAGCCCCAGCATTTT.

The V call is TRBV5-1, the J call TRBJ2-5; TRBD1 matches at 7 bases. CDR1 is SGHRS and CDR2 is YFSETQ in the germline V gene. The CDR3 has 15 amino acids. The trim removed 4 bases at V and 5 bases at J, leaving 11 bases unmatched. The CDR3: CASSGTGVVGETQYF. The CDR3 DNA reads TGCGCCAGCAGCGGTACAGGGGTAGTTGGGGAGACCCAGTACTTC.

This sequence joins TRBV28 and TRBJ2-7; TRBD1 might be the D (6 bases). The CDR3 has 15 residues. V gave up 5 bases and J gave up 6 bases, with 20 bases separating them. The germline V gene has CDR1 MDHEN and CDR2 SYDVKM. The CDR3 nucleotides read TGTGCCAGCAGTCGTCCCGGGACACCCCTGGTCGAGCAGTACTTC. Its protein product is CASSRPGTPLVEQYF.

The V gene is TRBV6-1, the J gene TRBJ2-7; perhaps TRBD2 as D (6 bases). The germline V and J ends were trimmed by 10 bases and 0 bases, with 19 bases remaining between them. The CDR3 contains 15 residues. Germline assignment: CDR1 MNHNS and CDR2 SASEGT. DNA of the CDR3: TGTGCCACCCGTCCGGGACTGACAAGCTCCTACGAGCAGTACTTC. Its translation: CATRPGLTSSYEQYF.

In this sample, this clone turned up once. The rearrangement uses TRBV5-6 and TRBJ2-2, with D perhaps TRBD2 (6 bases). The CDR3 length is 13 residues. Germline CDR1 and CDR2: SGHDT and YYEEEE. Trimming pared 7 bases from V and 4 bases from J, leaving 11 bases between. Here the CDR3 DNA reads TGTGCCAGCTGGCGGGATAGCACCGGGGAGCTGTTTTTT. Protein product: CASWRDSTGELFF.

The V gene is TRBV7-2, the J gene TRBJ2-7, with TRBD1 matching 11 bases. Germline trimming cut 6 bases from V and 4 bases from J; bases unmatched to any gene: 11. Germline CDR1 reads SGHTA; CDR2 reads FQGNSA. The CDR3 has 16 residues. The CDR3 DNA is TGTGCCAGCAGACCCACCGGGACAGGGGGTTCATACGAGCAGTACTTC. This encodes CASRPTGTGGSYEQYF.

The CDR3 region is CASSREEAQYF. The DNA for the CDR3 is TGTGCCAGCAGTCGCGAGGAAGCGCAGTACTTC. V is TRBV6-1 and J is TRBJ2-5, with D hard to call. The CDR3 contains 11 residues. The V end was cut by 5 bases, the J end by 11 bases, with 12 bases between. Germline V gene data show CDR1 as MNHNS and CDR2 as SASEGT.

This clone was seen a single time. The chain is built from TRBV7-2 and TRBJ1-3; the D gene is possibly TRBD1 (5 bases). Looked up from germline, CDR1 is SGHTA and CDR2 is FQGNSA. Between the trimmed V and J ends, which lost 5 bases and 4 bases, there was a span of 15 bases. This CDR3 spans 15 amino acids. The CDR3 region is CASSVVGGPGNTIYF. The CDR3 coding sequence is TGTGCCAGCAGCGTGGTCGGGGGTCCAGGAAACACCATATATTTT.

This sequence joins TRBV19 and TRBJ2-2; D gene uncertain. CDR3 size: 10 residues. Trimming left V 10 bases short and J 6 bases short, with 6 bases between. Germline V gene data show CDR1 as LNHDA and CDR2 as SQIVND (reference sequence). The CDR3 loop is CATHSGELFF. CDR3 nucleotide sequence: TGTGCCACCCATTCCGGGGAGCTGTTTTTT.

This sequence joins TRBV27 and TRBJ2-7; the match to TRBD1 covers 7 bases. Germline V lookup: CDR1 MNHEY, CDR2 SMNVEV (reference sequence). J lost 0 bases, V lost 4 bases, and 15 bases had no gene match. The CDR3 runs 18 residues. CDR3 sequence reads: CASSSYYQGGSISYEQYF. The CDR3 DNA reads as TGTGCCAGCAGTTCATATTACCAAGGGGGCAGTATCTCCTACGAGCAGTACTTC.

This clone was found once. The gene calls are TRBV5-6 and TRBJ2-6; the D is unclear. The CDR3 contains 17 residues. Germline V CDR1 and CDR2: SGHDT, YYEEEE. Trimming took off 0 bases at V and 0 bases at J, with 10 bases between the two ends. CDR3 residues: CASSLDRTHSGANVLTF. The CDR3 bases are TGTGCCAGCAGCTTGGACAGAACCCACTCTGGGGCCAACGTCCTGACTTTC.

The chain carries TRBV5-1 and TRBJ2-6, with no clear D. The V gene lost 0 bases and the J gene lost 0 bases, with 4 bases spanning the gap. In germline, CDR1 is SGHRS, CDR2 YFSETQ. This CDR3 contains 15 residues. The CDR3 nucleotides are TGCGCCAGCAGCTTGGGACTCTCTGGGGCCAACGTCCTGACTTTC. Translated: CASSLGLSGANVLTF.

The rearrangement uses TRBV5-5 and TRBJ2-2; TRBD2 aligns across 9 bases. This CDR3 region has 18 residues. V lost 3 bases and J lost 7; bases outside the gene matches: 16. CDR1 and CDR2 (germline): SGHKS, YYEKEE (reference sequence). The CDR3 sequence: CASSSAGSAGGLVGELFF. CDR3 in DNA: TGTGCCAGCAGCTCCGCCGGTTCTGCGGGGGGGCTGGTCGGGGAGCTGTTTTTT.

This clone showed up just once. The chain combines TRBV27 with TRBJ1-4, with 9 bases lining up with TRBD1. This CDR3 is 15 amino acids long. V shed 6 bases, J shed 7 bases, and the junction held 9 bases outside the gene matches. The germline V gene encodes CDR1 MNHEY and CDR2 SMNVEV (reference sequence). Written as DNA, the CDR3 is TGTGCCAGCAGCCCCCGCCGGGACAGGGTTGAAAAACTGTTTTTT. It translates to CASSPRRDRVEKLFF.

V usage is TRBV7-2 and J usage is TRBJ2-5; 10 nucleotides line up with TRBD2. The CDR3 contains 15 residues. CDR1 and CDR2 from the germline V gene are SGHTA and FQGNSA. V dropped 6 bases and J dropped 1; count of bases not matched to a gene: 5. The CDR3 DNA is TGTGCCAGCAGAGAAGCGGGGGGGATCCAAGAGACCCAGTACTTC. This translates into CASREAGGIQETQYF. The full variable domain, completed using reference TRBV7-2 and TRBJ2-5, is GAGVSQSPSNKVTEKGKDVELRCDPISGHTALYWYRQSLGQGLEFLIYFQGNSAPDKSGLPSDRFSAERTGGSVSTLTIQRTQQEDSAVYLCASREAGGIQETQYFGPGTRLLVL.

The chain couples TRBV7-2 to TRBJ2-2; D possibly corresponds to TRBD2 (6 bases). CDR3 size: 14 residues. Trimming removed 3 bases from V and 7 bases from J, with 12 bases in between. Germline CDR1 reads SGHTA; CDR2 reads FQGNSA. The CDR3: CASSFWTGGGELFF. In DNA form, the CDR3 reads TGTGCCAGCAGCTTCTGGACCGGGGGCGGGGAGCTGTTTTTT.

The rearrangement uses TRBV27 and TRBJ1-2; 9 bases are a match to TRBD1. This CDR3 has 13 residues. Germline CDR1 reads MNHEY; CDR2 reads SMNVEV (reference sequence). The V and J ends lost 6 bases and 5 bases, in that order; junction bases with no gene match: 4. CDR3 loop: CASRRDRDYGYTF. CDR3 nucleotide sequence: TGTGCCAGCAGAAGGGACAGGGATTATGGCTACACCTTC.

The rearrangement uses TRBV6-1 and TRBJ2-2, with TRBD1 matching 10 bases. Germline V gene lookup returns CDR1 MNHNS and CDR2 SASEGT. V lost 4 bases, J lost 5 bases, and 10 bases stayed unmatched. CDR3 length: 17 amino acids. CDR3 sequence: CASSVSGQGGVTGELFF. CDR3 DNA: TGTGCCAGCAGTGTCTCCGGACAGGGGGGAGTGACCGGGGAGCTGTTTTTT.